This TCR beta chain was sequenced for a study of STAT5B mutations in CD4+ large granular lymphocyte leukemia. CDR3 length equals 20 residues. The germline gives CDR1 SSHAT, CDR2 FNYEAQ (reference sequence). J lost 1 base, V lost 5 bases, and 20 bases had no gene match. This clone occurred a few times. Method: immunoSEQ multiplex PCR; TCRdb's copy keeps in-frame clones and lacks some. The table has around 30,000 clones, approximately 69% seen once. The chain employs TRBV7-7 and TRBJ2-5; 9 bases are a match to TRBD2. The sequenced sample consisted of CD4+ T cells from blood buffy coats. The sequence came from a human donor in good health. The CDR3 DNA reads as TGTGCCAGCAGCCAGACCCCCTCGTTAGGAGCGGGGGGTACCCAAGAGACCCAGTACTTC. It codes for CASSQTPSLGAGGTQETQYF. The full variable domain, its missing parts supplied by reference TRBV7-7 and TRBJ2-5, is GAGVSQSPRYKVTKRGQDVTLRCDPISSHATLYWYQQALGQGPEFLTYFNYEAQPDKSGLPSDRFSAERPEGSISTLTIQRTEQRDSAMYRCASSQTPSLGAGGTQETQYFGPGTRLLVL.